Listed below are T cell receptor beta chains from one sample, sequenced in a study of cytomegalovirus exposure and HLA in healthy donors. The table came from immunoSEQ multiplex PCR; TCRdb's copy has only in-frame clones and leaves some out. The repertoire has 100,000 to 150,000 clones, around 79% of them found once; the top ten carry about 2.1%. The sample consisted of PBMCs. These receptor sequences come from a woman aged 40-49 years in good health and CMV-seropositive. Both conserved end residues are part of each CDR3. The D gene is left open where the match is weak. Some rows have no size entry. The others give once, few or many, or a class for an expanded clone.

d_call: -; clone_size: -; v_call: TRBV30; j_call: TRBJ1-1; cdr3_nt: TGTGCCTGGAGTGTATCGGGGGGAAACACTGAAGCTTTCTTT; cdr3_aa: CAWSVSGGNTEAFF
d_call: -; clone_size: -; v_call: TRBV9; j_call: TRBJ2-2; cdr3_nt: TGTGCCAGCAGACCCCAGGCGAACACCGGGGAGCTGTTTTTT; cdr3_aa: CASRPQANTGELFF
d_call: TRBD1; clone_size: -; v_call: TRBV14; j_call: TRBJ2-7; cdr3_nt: TGTGCCAGCAGCCAAGGAGACAGGGCGAACTACGAGCAGTACTTC; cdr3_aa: CASSQGDRANYEQYF
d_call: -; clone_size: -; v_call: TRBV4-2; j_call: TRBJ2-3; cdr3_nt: TGTGCCAGCAGCCATGTGACAGATTTCACAGATACGCAGTATTTT; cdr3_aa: CASSHVTDFTDTQYF
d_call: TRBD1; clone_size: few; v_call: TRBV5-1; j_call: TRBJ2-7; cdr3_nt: TGCGCCAGCAGCTTTACAGGGGGCGCTTCCCACGAGCAGTACTTC; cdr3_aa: CASSFTGGASHEQYF
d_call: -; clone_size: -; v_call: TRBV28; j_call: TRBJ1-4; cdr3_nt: TGTGCCAGCAGTTCGACGGACAGCGGGGGTGAAAAACTGTTTTTT; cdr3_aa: CASSSTDSGGEKLFF
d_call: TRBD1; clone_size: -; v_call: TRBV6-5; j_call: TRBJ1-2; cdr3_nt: TGTGCCACCGGAGGCGCCTCGGACAGGGATTATGGCTACACCTTC; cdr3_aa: CATGGASDRDYGYTF
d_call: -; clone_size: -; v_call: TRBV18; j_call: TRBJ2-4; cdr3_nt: TGTGCCAGCTCACCACCGGTATGGGGGCGAGCCAAAAACATTCAGTACTTC; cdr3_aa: CASSPPVWGRAKNIQYF
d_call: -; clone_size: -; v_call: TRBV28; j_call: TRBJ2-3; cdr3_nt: TGTGCCAGCAGCAGGACAGTTACTCTTAGCACAGATACGCAGTATTTT; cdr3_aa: CASSRTVTLSTDTQYF
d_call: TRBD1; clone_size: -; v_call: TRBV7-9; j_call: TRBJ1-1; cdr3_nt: TGTGCCAGCAGGTGGACAGGGGGCGACACTGAAGCTTTCTTT; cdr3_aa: CASRWTGGDTEAFF
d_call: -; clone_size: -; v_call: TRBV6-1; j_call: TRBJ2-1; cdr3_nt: TGTGCCAGCAGTCTTCTAGCGTACGGACTTAATGAGCAGTTCTTC; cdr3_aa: CASSLLAYGLNEQFF
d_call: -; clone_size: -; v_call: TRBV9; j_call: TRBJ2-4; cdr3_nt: TGTGCCAGCAGCCCCACCCCCCAACTCGTTAAAAACATTCAGTACTTC; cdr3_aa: CASSPTPQLVKNIQYF
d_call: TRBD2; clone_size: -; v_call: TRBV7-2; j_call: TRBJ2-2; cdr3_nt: TGTGCCAGCCGCCCGGGGGGGGCCCCCGGGGAGCTGTTTTTT; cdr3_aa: CASRPGGAPGELFF
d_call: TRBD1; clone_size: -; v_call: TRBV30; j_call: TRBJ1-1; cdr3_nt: TGTGCCTGGAGGACTGGACAGGGGGCCACTGAAGCTTTCTTT; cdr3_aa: CAWRTGQGATEAFF
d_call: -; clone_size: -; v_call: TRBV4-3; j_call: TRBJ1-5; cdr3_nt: TGCGCCAGCAGCCAAGCCCACAGTATTCAGCCCCAGCATTTT; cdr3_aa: CASSQAHSIQPQHF
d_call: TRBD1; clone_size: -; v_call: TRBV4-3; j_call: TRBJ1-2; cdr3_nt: TGCGCCAGCAGCTCCCCCCTAGACAGGGATCGCGGCTACACCTTC; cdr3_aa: CASSSPLDRDRGYTF